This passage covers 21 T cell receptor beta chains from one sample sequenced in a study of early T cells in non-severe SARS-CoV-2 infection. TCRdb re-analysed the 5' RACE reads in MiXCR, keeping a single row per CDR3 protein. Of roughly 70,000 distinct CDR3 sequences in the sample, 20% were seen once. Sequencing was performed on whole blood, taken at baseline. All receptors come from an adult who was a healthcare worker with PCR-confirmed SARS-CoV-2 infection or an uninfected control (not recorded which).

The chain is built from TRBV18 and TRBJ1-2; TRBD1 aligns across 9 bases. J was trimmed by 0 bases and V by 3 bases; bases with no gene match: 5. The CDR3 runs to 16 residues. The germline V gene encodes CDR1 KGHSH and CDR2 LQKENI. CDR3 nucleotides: TGTGCCAGCTCACCGGGACAGGGAAGAACTAACTATGGCTACACCTTC. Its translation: CASSPGQGRTNYGYTF.

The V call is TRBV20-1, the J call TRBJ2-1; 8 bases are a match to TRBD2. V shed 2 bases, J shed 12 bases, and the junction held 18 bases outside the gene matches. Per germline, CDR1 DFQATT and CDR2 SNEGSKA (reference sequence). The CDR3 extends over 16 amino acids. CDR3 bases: TGCAGTGCTAGAAGTCCGGTCGGCGGGGGGCCCCCATGGCAGTTCTTC. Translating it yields CSARSPVGGGPPWQFF.

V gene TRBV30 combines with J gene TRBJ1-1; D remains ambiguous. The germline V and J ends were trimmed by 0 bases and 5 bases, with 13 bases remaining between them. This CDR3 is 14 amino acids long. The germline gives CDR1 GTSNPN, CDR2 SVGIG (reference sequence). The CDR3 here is CAWSVAGPRTEAFF. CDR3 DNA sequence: TGTGCCTGGAGTGTAGCAGGTCCGAGGACTGAAGCTTTCTTT.

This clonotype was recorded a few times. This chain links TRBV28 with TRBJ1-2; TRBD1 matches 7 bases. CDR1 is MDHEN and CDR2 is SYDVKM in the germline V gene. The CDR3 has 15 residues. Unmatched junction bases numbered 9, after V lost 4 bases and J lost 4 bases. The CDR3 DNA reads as TGTGCCAGCAGTTCCGGGACAGCTTACCTCTATGGCTACACCTTC. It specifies CASSSGTAYLYGYTF.

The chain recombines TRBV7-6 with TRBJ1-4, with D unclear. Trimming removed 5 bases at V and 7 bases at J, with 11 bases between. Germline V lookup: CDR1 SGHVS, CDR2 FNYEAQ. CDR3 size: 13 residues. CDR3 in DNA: TGTGCCAGCAGCCAGCGGACGGGTGAAAAACTGTTTTTT. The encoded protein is CASSQRTGEKLFF.

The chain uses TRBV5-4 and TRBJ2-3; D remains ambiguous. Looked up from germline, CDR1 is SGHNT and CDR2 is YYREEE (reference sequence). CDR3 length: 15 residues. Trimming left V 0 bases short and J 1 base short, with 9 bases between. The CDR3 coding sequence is TGTGCCAGCAGCTTGGACGCCGCGGGCACAGATACGCAGTATTTT. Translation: CASSLDAAGTDTQYF.

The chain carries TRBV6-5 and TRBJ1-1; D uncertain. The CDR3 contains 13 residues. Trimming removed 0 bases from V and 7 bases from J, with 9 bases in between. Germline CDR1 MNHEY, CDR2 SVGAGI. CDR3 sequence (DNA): TGTGCCAGCAGTTACTCGCTGGCAGGTGAAGCTTTCTTT. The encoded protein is CASSYSLAGEAFF.

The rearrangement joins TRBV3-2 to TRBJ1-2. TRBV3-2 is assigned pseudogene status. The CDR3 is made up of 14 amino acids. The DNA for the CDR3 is TGTGCCAGCAGCCTGGAAGGGACTAACTATGGCTACACCTTC. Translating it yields CASSLEGTNYGYTF.

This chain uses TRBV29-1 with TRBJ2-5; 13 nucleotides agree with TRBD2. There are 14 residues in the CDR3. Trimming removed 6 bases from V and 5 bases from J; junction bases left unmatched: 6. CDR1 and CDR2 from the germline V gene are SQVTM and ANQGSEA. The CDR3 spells CSVGRTSGGETQYF. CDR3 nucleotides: TGCAGCGTCGGACGGACTAGCGGGGGCGAGACCCAGTACTTC.

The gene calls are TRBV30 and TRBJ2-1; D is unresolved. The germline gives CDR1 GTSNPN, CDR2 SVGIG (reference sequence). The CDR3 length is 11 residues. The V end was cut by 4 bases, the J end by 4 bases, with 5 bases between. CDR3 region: CAWTGYNEQFF. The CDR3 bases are TGTGCCTGGACGGGTTACAATGAGCAGTTCTTC.

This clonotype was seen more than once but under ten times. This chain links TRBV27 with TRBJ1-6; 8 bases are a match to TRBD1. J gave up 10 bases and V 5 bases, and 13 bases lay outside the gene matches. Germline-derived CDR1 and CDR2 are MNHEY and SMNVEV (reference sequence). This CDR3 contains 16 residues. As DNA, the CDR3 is TGTGCCAGCAGTCCTGGGACAGGAGGGGTGGGATCACCCCTCCACTTT. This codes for CASSPGTGGVGSPLHF.

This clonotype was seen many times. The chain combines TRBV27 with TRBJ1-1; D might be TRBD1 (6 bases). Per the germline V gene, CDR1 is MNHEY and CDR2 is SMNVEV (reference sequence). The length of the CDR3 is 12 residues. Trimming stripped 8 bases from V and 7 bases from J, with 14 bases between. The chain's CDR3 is CASGDNPIEAFF. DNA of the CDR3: TGTGCCAGCGGGGACAATCCTATTGAAGCTTTCTTT.

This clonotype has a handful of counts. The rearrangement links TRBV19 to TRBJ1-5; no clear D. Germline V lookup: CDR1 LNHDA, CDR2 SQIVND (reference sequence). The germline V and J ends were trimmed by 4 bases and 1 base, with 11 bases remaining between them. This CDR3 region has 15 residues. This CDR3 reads CASSTAGRSNQPQHF. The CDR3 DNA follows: TGTGCCAGTAGTACCGCCGGACGGAGCAATCAGCCCCAGCATTTT.

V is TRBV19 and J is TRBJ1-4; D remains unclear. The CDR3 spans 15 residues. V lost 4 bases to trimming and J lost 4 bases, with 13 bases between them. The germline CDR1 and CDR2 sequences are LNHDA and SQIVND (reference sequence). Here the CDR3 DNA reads TGTGCCAGTAGTACCCGGACGGCGCTTAATGAAAAACTGTTTTTT. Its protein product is CASSTRTALNEKLFF.

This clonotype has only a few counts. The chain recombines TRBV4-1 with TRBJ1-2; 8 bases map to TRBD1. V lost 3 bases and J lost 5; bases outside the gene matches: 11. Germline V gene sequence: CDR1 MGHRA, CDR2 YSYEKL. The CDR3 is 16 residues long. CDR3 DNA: TGCGCCAGCAGCCAGGCCGAAACCGGGACAGGATATGGCTACACCTTC. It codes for CASSQAETGTGYGYTF.

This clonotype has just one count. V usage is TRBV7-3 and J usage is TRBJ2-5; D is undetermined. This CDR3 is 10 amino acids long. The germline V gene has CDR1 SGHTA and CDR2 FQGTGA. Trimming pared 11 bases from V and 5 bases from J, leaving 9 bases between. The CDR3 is CAPKRETQYF. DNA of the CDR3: TGTGCCCCTAAGAGGGAGACCCAGTACTTC.

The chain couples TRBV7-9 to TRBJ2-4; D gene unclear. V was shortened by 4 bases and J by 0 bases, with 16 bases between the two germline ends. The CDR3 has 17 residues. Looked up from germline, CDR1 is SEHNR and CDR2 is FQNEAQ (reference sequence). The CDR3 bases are TGTGCCAGCAGCTCACCCGAGTGGGCCATAGCCAAAAACATTCAGTACTTC. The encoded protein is CASSSPEWAIAKNIQYF. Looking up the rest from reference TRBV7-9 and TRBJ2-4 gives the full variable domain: DTGVSQNPRHKITKRGQNVTFRCDPISEHNRLYWYRQTLGQGPEFLTYFQNEAQLEKSRLLSDRFSAERPKGSFSTLEIQRTEQGDSAMYLCASSSPEWAIAKNIQYFGAGTRLSVL.

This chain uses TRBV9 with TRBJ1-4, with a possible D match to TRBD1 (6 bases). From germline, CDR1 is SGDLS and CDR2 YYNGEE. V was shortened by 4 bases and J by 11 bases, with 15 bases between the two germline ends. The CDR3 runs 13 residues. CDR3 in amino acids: CASSPPSGGKLFF. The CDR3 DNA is TGTGCCAGCAGCCCGCCCTCTGGGGGCAAACTGTTTTTT.

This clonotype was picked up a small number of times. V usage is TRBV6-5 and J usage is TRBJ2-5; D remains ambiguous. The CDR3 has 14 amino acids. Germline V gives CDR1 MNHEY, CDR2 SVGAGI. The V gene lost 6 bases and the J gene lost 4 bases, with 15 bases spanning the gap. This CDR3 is CASRGISRGETQYF. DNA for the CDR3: TGTGCCAGCAGGGGGATCAGCCGAGGAGAGACCCAGTACTTC.

The CDR3 sequence is CASSLHRDFGEKLFF. The CDR3 DNA is TGTGCCAGTAGTCTCCACAGGGATTTTGGTGAAAAACTGTTTTTT. The chain has TRBV19 and TRBJ1-4; the D gene is possibly TRBD1 (6 bases). Germline V lookup: CDR1 LNHDA, CDR2 SQIVND (reference sequence). Trimming took off 5 bases at V and 7 bases at J, with 17 bases between the two ends. The CDR3 runs 15 residues.

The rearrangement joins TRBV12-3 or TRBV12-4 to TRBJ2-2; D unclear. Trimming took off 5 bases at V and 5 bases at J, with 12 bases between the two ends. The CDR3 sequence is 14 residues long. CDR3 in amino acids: CASSPLDPTGELFF. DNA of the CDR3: TGTGCCAGCAGTCCCTTGGACCCGACCGGGGAGCTGTTTTTT.